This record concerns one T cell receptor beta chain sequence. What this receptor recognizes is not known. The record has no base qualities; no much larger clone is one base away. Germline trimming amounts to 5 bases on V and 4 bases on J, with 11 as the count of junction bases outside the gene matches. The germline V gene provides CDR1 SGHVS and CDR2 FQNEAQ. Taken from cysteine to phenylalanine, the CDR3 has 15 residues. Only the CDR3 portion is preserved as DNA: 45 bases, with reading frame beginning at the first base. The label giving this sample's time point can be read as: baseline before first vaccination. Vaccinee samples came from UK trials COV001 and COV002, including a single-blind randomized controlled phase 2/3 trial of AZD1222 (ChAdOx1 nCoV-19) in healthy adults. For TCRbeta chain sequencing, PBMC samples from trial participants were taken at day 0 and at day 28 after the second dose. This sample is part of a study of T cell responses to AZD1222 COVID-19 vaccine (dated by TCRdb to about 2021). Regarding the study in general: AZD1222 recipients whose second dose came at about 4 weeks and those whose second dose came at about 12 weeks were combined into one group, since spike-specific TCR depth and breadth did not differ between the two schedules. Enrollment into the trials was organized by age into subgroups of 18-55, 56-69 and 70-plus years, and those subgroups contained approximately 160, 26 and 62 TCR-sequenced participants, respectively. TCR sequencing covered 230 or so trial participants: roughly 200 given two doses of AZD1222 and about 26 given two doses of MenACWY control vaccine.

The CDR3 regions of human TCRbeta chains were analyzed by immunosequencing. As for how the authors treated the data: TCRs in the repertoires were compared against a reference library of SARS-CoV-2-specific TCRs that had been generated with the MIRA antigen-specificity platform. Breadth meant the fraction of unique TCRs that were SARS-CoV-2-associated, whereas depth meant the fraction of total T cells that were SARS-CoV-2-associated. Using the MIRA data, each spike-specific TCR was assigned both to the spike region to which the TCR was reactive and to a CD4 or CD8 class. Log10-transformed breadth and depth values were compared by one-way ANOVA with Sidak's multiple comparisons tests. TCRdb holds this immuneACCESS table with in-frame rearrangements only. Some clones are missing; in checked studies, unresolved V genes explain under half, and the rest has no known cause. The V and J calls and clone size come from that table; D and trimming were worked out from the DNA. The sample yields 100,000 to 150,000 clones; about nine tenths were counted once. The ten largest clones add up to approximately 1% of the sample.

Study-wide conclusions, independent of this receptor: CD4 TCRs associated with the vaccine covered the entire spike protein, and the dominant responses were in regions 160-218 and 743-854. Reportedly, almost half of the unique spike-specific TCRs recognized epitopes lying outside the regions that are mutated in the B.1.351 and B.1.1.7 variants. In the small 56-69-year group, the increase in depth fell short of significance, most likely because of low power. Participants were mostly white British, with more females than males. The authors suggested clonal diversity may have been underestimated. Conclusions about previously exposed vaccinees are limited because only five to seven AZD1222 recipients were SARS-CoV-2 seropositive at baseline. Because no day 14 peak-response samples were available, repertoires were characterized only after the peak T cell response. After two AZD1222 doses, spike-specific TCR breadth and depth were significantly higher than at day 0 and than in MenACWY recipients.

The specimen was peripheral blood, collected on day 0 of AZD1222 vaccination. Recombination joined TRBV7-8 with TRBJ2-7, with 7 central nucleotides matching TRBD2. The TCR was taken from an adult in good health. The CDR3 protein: CASSPWAGVEYEQYF. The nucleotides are TGTGCCAGCAGCCCCTGGGCGGGGGTGGAGTACGAGCAGTACTTC.